These 25 T cell receptor beta chains share one sample of origin, sequenced in a study of cytomegalovirus exposure and HLA in healthy donors. Use of 60 Vbeta and 13 Jbeta primers characterized the PCR. TCRdb's table, derived via immunoSEQ multiplex PCR, lists solely in-frame clones and lacks some. The table lists about 180,000 clones, 77% of them singletons. The sequencing input was PBMCs. Source of these receptors: a man aged 18 to 30 in good health and CMV-seronegative.

V and J are TRBV7-9 and TRBJ1-2; tentatively, D is TRBD1 (6 bases). Germline assignment: CDR1 SEHNR and CDR2 FQNEAQ (reference sequence). The CDR3 is 15 amino acids. With 7 bases removed from V and 8 bases from J, the gap between germline ends came to 23 bases. The DNA for the CDR3 is TGTGCCAGCACCAATCCGACAGGAGCTATTAGCGGCTACACCTTC. This sequence encodes CASTNPTGAISGYTF. Combining the CDR3 with reference TRBV7-9 and TRBJ1-2 gives the whole variable domain DTGVSQNPRHKITKRGQNVTFRCDPISEHNRLYWYRQTLGQGPEFLTYFQNEAQLEKSRLLSDRFSAERPKGSFSTLEIQRTEQGDSAMYLCASTNPTGAISGYTFGSGTRLTVV.

This clone has a handful of counts. The genes are TRBV4-1 and TRBJ2-1; 10 bases agree with TRBD2. CDR1 is MGHRA and CDR2 is YSYEKL in the germline V gene. The CDR3 has 16 amino acids. V dropped 2 bases and J dropped 3; count of bases not matched to a gene: 4. The DNA of the CDR3 is TGCGCCAGCAGCCAAATACTAGCGGGAAGCTACAATGAGCAGTTCTTC. Translation: CASSQILAGSYNEQFF.

This clone has only one observation. V is TRBV7-2 and J is TRBJ2-7; TRBD1 might be the D (6 bases). Germline V lookup: CDR1 SGHTA, CDR2 FQGNSA. The CDR3 contains 15 residues. The V end lost 1 base, the J end lost 1 base, and 11 bases lay between the germline ends. The CDR3 nucleotides are TGTGCCAGCAGCTTAGGCACAGGGTGGTCCTACGAGCAGTACTTC. It yields the protein CASSLGTGWSYEQYF.

The chain has TRBV10-2 and TRBJ2-7; 8 bases map to TRBD2. Germline lookup yields CDR1 WSHSY and CDR2 SAAADI. J lost 5 bases, V lost 2 bases, and 5 bases had no gene match. The CDR3 length is 14 residues. DNA of the CDR3: TGCGCCAGCAGTGAGGGCGGGGGGATCGACGAGCAGTACTTC. This translates into CASSEGGGIDEQYF.

The CDR3 DNA is TGCGCCAGCAGCTTGGGGTGGGGTGACGCGGGAGAGGCCCACGAGCAGTACTTC. Its translation is CASSLGWGDAGEAHEQYF. This chain uses TRBV5-1 with TRBJ2-7; 7 bases are shared with TRBD2. Germline values: CDR1 SGHRS, CDR2 YFSETQ. The V and J ends lost 0 bases and 5 bases, in that order; junction bases with no gene match: 17. The CDR3 spans 18 residues.

V is TRBV4-2 and J is TRBJ1-5; TRBD1 might be the D (6 bases). Germline V gene lookup returns CDR1 LGHNA and CDR2 YNFKEQ. The CDR3 contains 13 residues. The V and J ends lost 4 bases and 6 bases respectively, with 10 bases between them. As DNA, the CDR3 is TGTGCCAGCAGCCCTACAGGGAGTCAGCCCCAGCATTTT. This sequence encodes CASSPTGSQPQHF.

The V gene is TRBV25-1, the J gene TRBJ1-2, with 7 bases that match TRBD1. CDR1 is MGHDK and CDR2 is SYGVNS in the germline V gene. V was clipped by 8 bases and J by 4 bases; unmatched bases: 1. The CDR3 contains 11 residues. The CDR3 sequence is CASGQAYGYTF. In DNA, the CDR3 is TGTGCCAGCGGACAGGCCTATGGCTACACCTTC.

The chain employs TRBV7-2 and TRBJ1-2; no reliable D call. V was trimmed by 3 bases and J by 5 bases, leaving 10 bases between them. The germline gives CDR1 SGHTA, CDR2 FQGNSA. There are 13 residues in the CDR3. The CDR3 DNA follows: TGTGCCAGCAGCTTCACCGGAGGGTATGGCTACACCTTC. Translating gives CASSFTGGYGYTF.

The chain carries TRBV7-9 and TRBJ1-1; maybe TRBD1 (5 bases). There are 13 residues in the CDR3. CDR1 and CDR2 from the germline V gene are SEHNR and FQNEAQ (reference sequence). Trimming took 5 bases from V and 4 from J, leaving 11 bases between them. CDR3 sequence (DNA): TGTGCCAGCAGCCGGGGGAGTGGCACTGAAGCTTTCTTT. Amino acids: CASSRGSGTEAFF.

The V call is TRBV2, the J call TRBJ1-2; 12 bases map to TRBD1. CDR1 is SNHLY and CDR2 is FYNNEI in the germline V gene. The V and J ends lost 6 bases and 7 bases, in that order; junction bases with no gene match: 6. The CDR3 consists of 14 residues. The CDR3 loop reads CASRRGQGAPGYTF. The CDR3 region has the DNA TGTGCCAGCAGAAGGGGACAGGGGGCCCCTGGCTACACCTTC.

V is TRBV5-4 and J is TRBJ1-2; D possibly corresponds to TRBD1 (6 bases). Per the germline V gene, CDR1 is SGHNT and CDR2 is YYREEE (reference sequence). V shed 4 bases and J shed 3 bases, with 10 bases lying between them. This CDR3 contains 13 residues. The chain's CDR3 is CASSKAGDYGYTF. CDR3 nucleotide sequence: TGTGCCAGCAGCAAAGCAGGGGACTATGGCTACACCTTC.

The rearrangement uses TRBV29-1 and TRBJ2-5; 10 positions match TRBD2. The DNA end is more similar to TRBJ2-7, so the J call may be wrong. CDR1 SQVTM and CDR2 ANQGSEA come from the germline V gene. This CDR3 is built from 14 residues. The CDR3 is CSVGVAGGAYEQYF. The CDR3 coding sequence is TGCAGCGTTGGGGTAGCGGGGGGTGCCTACGAGCAGTACTTC.

The gene calls are TRBV7-9 and TRBJ1-1, with 8 bases matching TRBD1. J was trimmed by 0 bases and V by 3 bases; bases with no gene match: 3. Germline V gene data show CDR1 as SEHNR and CDR2 as FQNEAQ (reference sequence). This CDR3 is built from 15 residues. As DNA, the CDR3 is TGTGCCAGCAGCTTGGAGGGACAGGTGAACACTGAAGCTTTCTTT. Amino acid sequence: CASSLEGQVNTEAFF.

The chain couples TRBV6-5 to TRBJ2-5; TRBD1 is a possible D gene (5 bases). Per germline, CDR1 MNHEY and CDR2 SVGAGI. CDR3 length equals 13 residues. The V end lost 7 bases, the J end lost 11 bases, and 20 bases lay between the germline ends. CDR3 sequence: CASTESASRQQYF. The DNA for the CDR3 is TGTGCCAGCACCGAATCTGCTTCCCGACAGCAGTACTTC.

The gene calls are TRBV9 and TRBJ2-3; TRBD2 aligns across 8 bases. CDR1 and CDR2 from the germline V gene are SGDLS and YYNGEE. This CDR3 is 17 amino acids long. J lost 1 base, V lost 0 bases, and 7 bases had no gene match. DNA of the CDR3: TGTGCCAGCAGCGTAGGCGCGGGAGGAGGGGGCACAGATACGCAGTATTTT. This encodes CASSVGAGGGGTDTQYF.

V and J are TRBV7-9 and TRBJ2-7; 12 nucleotides match TRBD2. The CDR3 contains 18 residues. The V gene's germline CDR1 is SEHNR and CDR2 FQNEAQ (reference sequence). V shed 5 bases and J 4 bases; nucleotides not matched to a gene: 15. The CDR3 region has the DNA TGTGCCAGCAGCATTCCCCATAAAAGACTAGCGGGAGTATACGAGCAGTACTTC. As protein: CASSIPHKRLAGVYEQYF.

The J gene is TRBJ2-3, the V gene TRBV27; the D is unclear. The CDR3 totals 11 residues. The V gene lost 10 bases and the J gene lost 0 bases, with 5 bases spanning the gap. CDR1 is MNHEY and CDR2 is SMNVEV in the germline V gene (reference sequence). The CDR3 sequence: CATPSTDTQYF. The CDR3 bases are TGTGCCACCCCAAGCACAGATACGCAGTATTTT.

The V call is TRBV5-5, the J call TRBJ1-2; TRBD1 matches 10 bases. Germline V CDR1 and CDR2: SGHKS, YYEKEE (reference sequence). The CDR3 consists of 14 residues. After removal of 4 bases from V and 4 bases from J, the junction contained 4 bases not matched to a gene. The CDR3 protein is CASSHGQGVYGYTF. CDR3 coding DNA: TGTGCCAGCAGCCATGGACAGGGGGTCTATGGCTACACCTTC.

V gene TRBV19 combines with J gene TRBJ2-5; perhaps TRBD2 as D (6 bases). This CDR3 comprises 15 residues. The V gene lost 4 bases and the J gene lost 5 bases, with 17 bases spanning the gap. The V gene's germline CDR1 is LNHDA and CDR2 SQIVND (reference sequence). The chain's CDR3 is CASSNRLDGEETQYF. For the CDR3, the DNA is TGTGCCAGTAGTAACCGACTAGATGGGGAGGAGACCCAGTACTTC.

CDR3 in DNA: TGTGCCACCAGCAGGGGGAACCGGGACAGGGGTAGTGAAGCTTTCTTT. This codes for CATSRGNRDRGSEAFF. The rearrangement joins TRBV15 to TRBJ1-1, with 10 nucleotides matching TRBD1. Germline-derived CDR1 and CDR2 are LNHNV and YYDKDF (reference sequence). This CDR3 is 16 amino acids long. V lost 3 bases and J lost 7; bases outside the gene matches: 11.

This clone was observed once. V is TRBV9 and J is TRBJ2-7; TRBD1 aligns across 12 bases. Germline CDR1 is SGDLS and CDR2 is YYNGEE. With V trimmed by 2 bases and J by 6 bases, 15 bases remained unmatched. This CDR3 comprises 18 residues. This CDR3 reads CASSVTGTGGGKGGEQYF. Written as DNA, the CDR3 is TGTGCCAGCAGCGTCACCGGGACAGGGGGCGGTAAAGGGGGCGAGCAGTACTTC.

The V gene is TRBV2, the J gene TRBJ2-3; the D gene is possibly TRBD1 (5 bases). This CDR3 comprises 12 residues. Per germline, CDR1 SNHLY and CDR2 FYNNEI. V gave up 4 bases and J gave up 8 bases, with 10 bases separating them. The CDR3 spells CASSAQGGTQYF. The CDR3 DNA reads TGTGCCAGCAGTGCTCAGGGTGGTACGCAGTATTTT.

The chain combines TRBV7-2 with TRBJ2-3; D gene uncertain. Germline V gives CDR1 SGHTA, CDR2 FQGNSA. This CDR3 has 16 residues. Trimming cost V 3 bases and J 1 base, with 14 bases left between them. The CDR3 is CASSLELNTGTDTQYF. The CDR3 region has the DNA TGTGCCAGCAGCTTGGAGCTAAATACCGGCACAGATACGCAGTATTTT.

CDR3 sequence reads: CASSQAAGWGSGANVLTF. In nucleotides, the CDR3 is TGCGCCAGCAGCCAAGCTGCAGGGTGGGGCTCTGGGGCCAACGTCCTGACTTTC. V and J are TRBV4-3 and TRBJ2-6; the D gene is possibly TRBD1 (5 bases). Trimming stripped 1 base from V and 0 bases from J, with 13 bases between. The CDR3 runs 18 residues. The germline V gene encodes CDR1 LGHNA and CDR2 YSLEER.

J is TRBJ2-2 and V is TRBV7-3; weak D call: TRBD2 (6 bases). Germline CDR1 reads SGHTA; CDR2 reads FQGTGA. This CDR3 region has 15 residues. V lost 3 bases and J 1 base, leaving 9 bases between the germline ends. The CDR3 is CASSLTRENTGELFF. The CDR3 DNA follows: TGTGCCAGCAGCTTGACGCGGGAGAACACCGGGGAGCTGTTTTTT.